This TCR beta chain derives from a study of blood T cell repertoires in COVID-19. Background on the study: COVID-19 samples, acute and convalescent, were from the United States, Italy and Spain. Sources were T cells, B-cell-depleted T cells, or PBMCs; the material itself was cDNA or gDNA.

This CDR3 contains 13 residues. J gave up 5 bases and V 0 bases, and 0 bases lay outside the gene matches. The germline V gene has CDR1 SGDLS and CDR2 YYNGEE. This clone was detected a few times. This same CDR3 is encoded by further DNA sequences in the sample. TCRdb's table, derived via immunoSEQ multiplex PCR, lists solely in-frame clones and lacks some. The sample lists over 300,000 clones, 89% occurring once. The sequence came from a man in his forties or fifties with acute or convalescent COVID-19. Material: peripheral blood. The chain uses TRBV9 and TRBJ1-2; 8 bases map to TRBD1. The CDR3 spells CASSVGQGYGYTF. The CDR3 nucleotides read TGTGCCAGCAGCGTAGGACAGGGGTATGGCTACACCTTC. The whole variable domain, remainder taken from reference TRBV9 and TRBJ1-2, is DSGVTQTPKHLITATGQRVTLRCSPRSGDLSVYWYQQSLDQGLQFLIQYYNGEERAKGNILERFSAQQFPDLHSELNLSSLELGDSALYFCASSVGQGYGYTFGSGTRLTVV.